This T cell receptor (beta chain) originates from a study of OX40 agonist ivuxolimab in advanced cancers. Study-wide background: The patients received agonistic anti-OX40 (CD134) antibody ivuxolimab. Study-wide results and limits: Some of the nonresponding patients also showed low levels of normalized T-cell clonal expansion. On average, CD8+ T cells had more expanded clones than CD4+.

With V trimmed by 7 bases and J by 6 bases, 5 bases remained unmatched. CDR1 and CDR2 from the germline V gene are SGDLS and YYNGEE. The CDR3 runs to 12 residues. Turning to this clone: No antigen is known for it.

If patients had autoimmune disease history or systemic immunosuppression, they were excluded. Method: immunoSEQ multiplex PCR; TCRdb's copy keeps in-frame clones and lacks some. The sample holds 8,000 to 11,000 clones, about 80% seen once. This TCR was recovered from an adult with an advanced solid tumor such as melanoma, head and neck, liver or kidney cancer. The chain combines TRBV9 with TRBJ1-1; 8 nucleotides match TRBD1. Sequencing used CD4+ or CD8+ T cells sorted from blood, obtained in a trial of the OX40 agonist ivuxolimab. The CDR3 spells CASRGQGPEAFF. The DNA of the CDR3 is TGTGCCAGCCGCGGACAGGGCCCTGAAGCTTTCTTT.